A single sample gave rise to the 13 T cell receptor beta chains below, sequenced in a study of beta chain bispecific antibodies for T cell cancers. Their cognate antigens are unknown. Points from the study as a whole: Most targeted TRBV signal came from the leukemia cell line cells, not normal T cells.

One entry per CDR3 protein, called by TCRdb with MiXCR from the 5' RACE reads. This sample has about 18,000 distinct CDR3 sequences, with 2.1% found just once. Either OKT3 anti-CD3 antibody or CD3/CD28 beads expanded T cells from blood mononuclear cells over roughly 3 days. Sequencing was performed on healthy donor T cells cultured with leukemia cells. All receptors derive from a human donor in good health. Some clones in this sample may be carry-over from other donors' samples.

This clonotype appeared many times. This chain joins TRBV19 and TRBJ2-1, with D maybe TRBD2 (5 bases). Germline lookup yields CDR1 LNHDA and CDR2 SQIVND (reference sequence). V was cut by 3 bases and J by 10 bases, with 13 bases left in between. The CDR3 runs to 13 residues. CDR3 sequence: CASSMALADEQFF. CDR3 nucleotide sequence: TGTGCCAGTAGTATGGCCCTAGCAGACGAGCAGTTCTTC.

This clonotype was recorded many times. The gene calls are TRBV27 and TRBJ1-2; D is ambiguous. The CDR3 contains 12 residues. Deletions cut 7 bases from V and 3 bases from J, with 9 bases between. Germline loops: CDR1 MNHEY, CDR2 SMNVEV (reference sequence). CDR3: CASTDGYYGYTF. The CDR3 DNA is TGTGCCAGCACCGACGGGTACTATGGCTACACCTTC.

This clonotype was seen at least ten times. The chain uses TRBV5-1 and TRBJ2-2, with a tentative D call TRBD1 (6 bases). The CDR3 has 15 amino acids. Germline V CDR1 and CDR2: SGHRS, YFSETQ. Trimming took 2 bases from V and 4 from J, leaving 12 bases between them. CDR3 DNA: TGCGCCAGCAGCTTCTTCCAGGGGAGCACCGGGGAGCTGTTTTTT. Amino acid sequence: CASSFFQGSTGELFF.

This clonotype occurred many times. The chain carries TRBV4-1 and TRBJ2-7, with D uncertain. The germline CDR1 and CDR2 sequences are MGHRA and YSYEKL. The V gene lost 2 bases and the J gene lost 6 bases, with 17 bases spanning the gap. The CDR3 sequence is 15 residues long. CDR3 in DNA: TGCGCCAGCAGCCAATCTCCCGGCCGGTTGGGCGAGCAGTACTTC. It specifies CASSQSPGRLGEQYF.

At least ten counts were recorded for this clonotype. The gene calls are TRBV20-1 and TRBJ1-1; D is possibly TRBD1 (6 bases). This CDR3 region has 17 residues. V was clipped by 6 bases and J by 0 bases, with 23 bases between them. Germline V CDR1 and CDR2: DFQATT, SNEGSKA (reference sequence). The chain's CDR3 is CSASSRDTTLMNTEAFF. CDR3 DNA: TGCAGTGCATCGAGCAGGGACACGACATTAATGAACACTGAAGCTTTCTTT.

This clonotype has a count of ten or more. This chain connects TRBV5-1 to TRBJ1-1, with D tentatively TRBD1 (6 bases). The V and J ends lost 4 bases and 0 bases respectively, with 10 bases between them. Germline-derived CDR1 and CDR2 are SGHRS and YFSETQ. This CDR3 comprises 14 residues. The DNA of the CDR3 is TGCGCCAGCAGCCATGGACAGATGAACACTGAAGCTTTCTTT. Amino acids: CASSHGQMNTEAFF.

On this clonotype: This could be a read error, since a much larger clone is one nucleotide away. This chain links TRBV6-5 with TRBJ2-5, with D tentatively TRBD1 or TRBD2 (5 bases each). The germline V gene encodes CDR1 MNHEY and CDR2 SVGAGI. The CDR3 runs 14 residues. Trimming cost V 3 bases and J 2 bases, with 10 bases left between them. This CDR3 is CASSYWGKQETQYF. DNA of the CDR3: TGTGCCAGCAGTTATTGGGGGAAACAAGAGACCCAGTACTTC.

This clonotype appeared many times. J is TRBJ2-7 and V is TRBV19; D remains ambiguous. Germline V gives CDR1 LNHDA, CDR2 SQIVND (reference sequence). With 1 base removed from V and 1 base from J, the gap between germline ends came to 14 bases. This CDR3 has 16 amino acids. The CDR3 spells CASSIASGGLSYEQYF. CDR3 bases: TGTGCCAGTAGTATAGCGTCCGGTGGTCTATCCTACGAGCAGTACTTC.

This clonotype is labeled medium-sized. J is TRBJ2-1 and V is TRBV10-3; 7 bases line up with TRBD2. The J segment lost 3 bases and the V segment lost 0 bases, leaving 8 bases of the junction unmatched. The CDR3 covers 17 residues. CDR1 is ENHRY, CDR2 SYGVKD, per germline. The CDR3 loop is CAISESAASGDYNEQFF. DNA of the CDR3: TGTGCCATCAGTGAGTCGGCAGCTAGCGGTGACTACAATGAGCAGTTCTTC.

This clonotype was recorded at least ten times. For the CDR3, the DNA is TGCGCCAGCAGCTCAGGTCGAGCGGGGACTACAGATACGCAGTATTTT. It codes for CASSSGRAGTTDTQYF. The rearrangement uses TRBV5-1 and TRBJ2-3; 7 nucleotides align to TRBD2. The CDR3 is 16 residues long. Germline CDR1 SGHRS, CDR2 YFSETQ. Trimming at V came to 3 bases and at J to 3 bases, leaving 10 bases not matched to a gene.

This clonotype was seen many times. The chain links TRBV7-6 to TRBJ2-1, with 8 bases aligning to TRBD2. This CDR3 has 13 residues. Germline loops: CDR1 SGHVS, CDR2 FNYEAQ. V was clipped by 5 bases and J by 10 bases; unmatched bases: 7. The CDR3 DNA follows: TGTGCCAGCAGCCCCCGGACTAGCCGGGAGCAGTTCTTC. As protein: CASSPRTSREQFF.

By share, this clonotype ranks as medium-sized. The chain links TRBV4-1 to TRBJ2-1; 8 nucleotides match TRBD2. V was clipped by 3 bases and J by 9 bases; unmatched bases: 7. The V gene's germline CDR1 is MGHRA and CDR2 YSYEKL. CDR3 length: 14 residues. Here the CDR3 DNA reads TGCGCCAGCAGCCAGACTCGGGGGGGGGGTGAGCAGTTCTTC. Protein: CASSQTRGGGEQFF.

This clonotype has ten or more counts. The chain combines TRBV18 with TRBJ1-1; D is ambiguous. Trimming took 0 bases from V and 1 from J, leaving 3 bases between them. The CDR3 totals 13 residues. CDR1 is KGHSH, CDR2 LQKENI, per germline. CDR3 DNA sequence: TGTGCCAGCTCACCACCGCAGAACACTGAAGCTTTCTTT. Protein: CASSPPQNTEAFF.